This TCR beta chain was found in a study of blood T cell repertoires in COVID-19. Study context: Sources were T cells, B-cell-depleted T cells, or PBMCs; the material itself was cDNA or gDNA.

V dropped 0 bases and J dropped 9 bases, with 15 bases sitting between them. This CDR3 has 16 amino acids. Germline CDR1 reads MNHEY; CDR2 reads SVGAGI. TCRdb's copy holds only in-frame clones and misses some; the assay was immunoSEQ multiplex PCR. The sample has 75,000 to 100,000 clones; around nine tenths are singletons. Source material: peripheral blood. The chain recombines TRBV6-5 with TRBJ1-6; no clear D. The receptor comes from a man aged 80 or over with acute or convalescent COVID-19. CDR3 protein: CASSYSKHIGGSPLHF. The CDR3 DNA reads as TGTGCCAGCAGTTACTCGAAGCATATCGGAGGTTCACCCCTCCACTTT.